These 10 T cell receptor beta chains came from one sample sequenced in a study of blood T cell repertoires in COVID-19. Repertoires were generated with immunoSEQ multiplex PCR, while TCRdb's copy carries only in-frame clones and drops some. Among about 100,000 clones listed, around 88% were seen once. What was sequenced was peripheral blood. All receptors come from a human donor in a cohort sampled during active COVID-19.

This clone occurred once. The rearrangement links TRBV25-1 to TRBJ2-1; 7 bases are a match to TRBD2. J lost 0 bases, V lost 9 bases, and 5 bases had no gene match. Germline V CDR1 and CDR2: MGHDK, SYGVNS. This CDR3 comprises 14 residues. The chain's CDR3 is CASTSASSYNEQFF. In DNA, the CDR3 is TGTGCCAGTACTAGCGCCAGCTCCTACAATGAGCAGTTCTTC.

The CDR3 coding sequence is TGCGCCAGCAGCCAAGATCACCCAAGTTTAGCGGGAGAACAAGATACGCAGTATTTT. Its translation: CASSQDHPSLAGEQDTQYF. The V and J genes are TRBV4-1 and TRBJ2-3, with TRBD2 matching 9 bases. The CDR3 is 19 residues long. Germline CDR1 is MGHRA and CDR2 is YSYEKL. Trimming removed 0 bases from V and 5 bases from J; junction bases left unmatched: 15.

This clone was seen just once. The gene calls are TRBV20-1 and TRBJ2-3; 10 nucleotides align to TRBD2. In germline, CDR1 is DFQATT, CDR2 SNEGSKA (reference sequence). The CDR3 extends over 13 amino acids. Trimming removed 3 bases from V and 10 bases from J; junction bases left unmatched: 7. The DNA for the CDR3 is TGCAGTGCTAGTTTGGCTAGCGGGAGAGCGCAGTATTTT. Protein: CSASLASGRAQYF.

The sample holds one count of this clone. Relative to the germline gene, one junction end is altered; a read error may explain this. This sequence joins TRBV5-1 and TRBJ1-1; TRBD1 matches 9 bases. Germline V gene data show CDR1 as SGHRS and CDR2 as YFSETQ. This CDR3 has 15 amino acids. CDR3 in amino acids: CASSLFGQGNSEAFF. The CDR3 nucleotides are TGCGCCAGCAGCTTGTTCGGACAGGGGAACTCTGAAGCTTTCTTT.

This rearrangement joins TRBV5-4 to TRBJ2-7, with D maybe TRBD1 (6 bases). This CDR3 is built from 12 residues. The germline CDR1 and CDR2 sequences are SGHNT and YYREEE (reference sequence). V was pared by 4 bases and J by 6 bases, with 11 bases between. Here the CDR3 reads CASSHDRREQYF. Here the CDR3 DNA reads TGTGCCAGCAGCCACGACAGGCGCGAGCAGTACTTC.

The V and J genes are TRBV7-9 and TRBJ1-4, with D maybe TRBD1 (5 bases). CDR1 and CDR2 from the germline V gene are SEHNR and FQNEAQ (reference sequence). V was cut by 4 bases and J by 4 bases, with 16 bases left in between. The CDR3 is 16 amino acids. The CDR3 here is CASSSVGQDLNEKLFF. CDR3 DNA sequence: TGTGCCAGCAGCTCCGTGGGGCAGGACCTTAATGAAAAACTGTTTTTT.

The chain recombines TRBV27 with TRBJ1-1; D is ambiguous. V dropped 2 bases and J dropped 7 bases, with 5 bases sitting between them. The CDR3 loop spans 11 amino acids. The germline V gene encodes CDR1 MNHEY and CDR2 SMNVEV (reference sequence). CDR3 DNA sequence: TGTGCCAGCAGTTTACTCGGTGAAGCTTTCTTT. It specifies CASSLLGEAFF.

The CDR3, as DNA: TGCGCCAGCAGCTTGGCGGTAGCGGGGGTCTACGAGCAGTACTTC. Protein: CASSLAVAGVYEQYF. The chain couples TRBV5-1 to TRBJ2-7; 9 bases agree with TRBD2. The ends lost 0 bases at V and 3 bases at J; junction bases unmatched: 4. The CDR3 spans 15 residues. CDR1 and CDR2 (germline): SGHRS, YFSETQ.

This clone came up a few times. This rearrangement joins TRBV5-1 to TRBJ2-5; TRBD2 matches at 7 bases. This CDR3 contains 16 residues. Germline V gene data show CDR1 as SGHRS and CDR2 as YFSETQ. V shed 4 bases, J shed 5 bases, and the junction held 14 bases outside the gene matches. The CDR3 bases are TGCGCCAGCAGCAGATCGTTTGGCGGGAGTGGCGAGACCCAGTACTTC. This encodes CASSRSFGGSGETQYF.

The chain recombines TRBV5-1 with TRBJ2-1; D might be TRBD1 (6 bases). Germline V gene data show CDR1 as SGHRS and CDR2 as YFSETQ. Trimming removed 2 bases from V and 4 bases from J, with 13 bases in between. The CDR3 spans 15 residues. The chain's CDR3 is CASSLGGSEYNEQFF. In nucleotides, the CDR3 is TGCGCCAGCAGCTTAGGGGGTTCGGAGTACAATGAGCAGTTCTTC.